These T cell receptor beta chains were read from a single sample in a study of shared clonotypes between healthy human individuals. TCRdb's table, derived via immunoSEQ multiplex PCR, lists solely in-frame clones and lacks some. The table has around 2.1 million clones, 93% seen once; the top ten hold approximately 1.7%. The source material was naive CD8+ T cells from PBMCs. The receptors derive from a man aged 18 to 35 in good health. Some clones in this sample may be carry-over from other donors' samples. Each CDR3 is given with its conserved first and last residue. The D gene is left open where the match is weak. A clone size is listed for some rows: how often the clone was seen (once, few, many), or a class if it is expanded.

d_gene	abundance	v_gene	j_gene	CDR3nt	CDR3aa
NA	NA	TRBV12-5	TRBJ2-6	TGTGCTAGTGGTTTGACCAGGACAGTTTTCGTCTCTGGGGCCAACGTCCTGACTTTC	CASGLTRTVFVSGANVLTF
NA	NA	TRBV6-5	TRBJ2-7	TGTGCCAGCAGTTACTCCGGGGAAAGCTCCTACGAGCAGTACTTC	CASSYSGESSYEQYF
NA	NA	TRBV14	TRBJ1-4	TGTGCCAGCAGCCAAGAGGCCAGTCTAAACGAAAAACTGTTTTTT	CASSQEASLNEKLFF
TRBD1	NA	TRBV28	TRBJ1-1	TGTGCCAGCAGTCCAAGGACAGGGGGCCTGGGCACTGAAGCTTTCTTT	CASSPRTGGLGTEAFF
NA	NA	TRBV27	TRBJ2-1	TGTGCCAGCAGTTGGAGGGCAACGCTAGGGGCCAATGAGCAGTTCTTC	CASSWRATLGANEQFF
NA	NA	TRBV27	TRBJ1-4	TGTGCCAGCAGTTCGACCGGGACTAATGAAAAACTGTTTTTT	CASSSTGTNEKLFF
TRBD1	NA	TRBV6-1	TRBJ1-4	TGTGCCAGCAGTGATCCCTTCAGGGGGCGCGGCTGGGAACTGTTTTTT	CASSDPFRGRGWELFF
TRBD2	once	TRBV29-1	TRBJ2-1	TGCAGCGTTGAAGGGGTAGCGGGACCATCCTACAATGAGCAGTTCTTC	CSVEGVAGPSYNEQFF
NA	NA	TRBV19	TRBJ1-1	TGTGCCAGTAGTATCATTAGCCACGGGACTGAAGCTTTCTTT	CASSIISHGTEAFF
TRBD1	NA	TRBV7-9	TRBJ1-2	TGTGCCAGCAACGTACAGGGGAATGGCTACACCTTC	CASNVQGNGYTF
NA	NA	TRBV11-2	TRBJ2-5	TGTGCCAGCAGCCCGGACAGATGGTACCAAGAGACCCAGTACTTC	CASSPDRWYQETQYF
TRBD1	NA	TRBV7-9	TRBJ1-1	TGTGCCAGCAGCGGTCGGTCCCGACAGGGGCTGGAAGCTTTCTTT	CASSGRSRQGLEAFF
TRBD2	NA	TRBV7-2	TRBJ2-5	TGTGCCAGCAGCTTAGCCGAGACTAGCTTCGAGACCCAGTACTTC	CASSLAETSFETQYF
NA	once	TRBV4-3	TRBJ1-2	TGCGCCAGCAGCCAAGAGAGGCGAGGGGCGAGTGGCTACACCTTC	CASSQERRGASGYTF
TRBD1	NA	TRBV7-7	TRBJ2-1	TGTGCCAGCAGCTCCGGGACAGTATCAAAGAATGAGCAGTTCTTC	CASSSGTVSKNEQFF
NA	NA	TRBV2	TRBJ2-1	TGTGCCAGCCGACAGGTTTGGGCCATATACAATGAGCAGTTCTTC	CASRQVWAIYNEQFF
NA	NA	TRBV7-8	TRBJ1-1	TGTGCCAGCAGCTTATTTCCAGTCCCCACTGAAGCTTTCTTT	CASSLFPVPTEAFF
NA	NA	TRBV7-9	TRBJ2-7	TGTGCCAGCAGCTTAGCCCAGCGGGAGCAGTACTTC	CASSLAQREQYF
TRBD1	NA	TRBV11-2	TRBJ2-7	TGTGCCAGCAGCCCGTGGACAGGGGAGGGCCACGAGCAGTACTTC	CASSPWTGEGHEQYF
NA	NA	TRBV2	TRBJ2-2	TGTGCCAGCAGTGATGGCAGGGCGGATTACGGGGAGCTGTTTTTT	CASSDGRADYGELFF
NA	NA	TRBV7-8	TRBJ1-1	TGTGCCAGCAGCTCAGGGGTTATGCACACTGAAGCTTTCTTT	CASSSGVMHTEAFF
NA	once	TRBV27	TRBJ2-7	TGTGCCAGCAGTTTAAGAGGGTACGAGCAGTACTTC	CASSLRGYEQYF
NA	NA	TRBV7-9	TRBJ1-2	TGTGCCAGCAGCTCCAGGGGCGGAACACAGGGAGTGGGCTACACCTTC	CASSSRGGTQGVGYTF
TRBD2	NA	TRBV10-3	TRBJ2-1	TGTGCCATCAGGGCGGGGACTAGTTATGTTGAGCAGTTCTTC	CAIRAGTSYVEQFF
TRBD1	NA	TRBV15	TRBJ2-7	TGTGCCACCAGCAGAAGTCCCAGGACAGGCCCCTACGAGCAGTACTTC	CATSRSPRTGPYEQYF
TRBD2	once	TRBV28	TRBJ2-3	TGTGCCAGCAATACACCTTTCGAAGCGGGAGCTCCAGATACGCAGTATTTT	CASNTPFEAGAPDTQYF
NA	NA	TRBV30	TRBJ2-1	TGTGCCTGGAGTGCTACCGGAGGCCATGAGCAGTTCTTC	CAWSATGGHEQFF
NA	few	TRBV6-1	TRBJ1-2	TGTGCCAGCAGTGAAACCGGGCTCGGTGGCTACACCTTC	CASSETGLGGYTF
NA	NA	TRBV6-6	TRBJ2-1	TGTGCCAGCAGTTACTCCAGTTACAATGAGCAGTTCTTC	CASSYSSYNEQFF
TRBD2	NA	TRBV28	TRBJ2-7	TGTGCCAGCAGTTTCGGCGGGAGTAGGTACGAGCAGTACTTC	CASSFGGSRYEQYF
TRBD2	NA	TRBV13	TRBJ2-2	TGTGCCAGCAGCTTAGCCGGCCGGGACTACCTCACCCTGAGGGACACCGGGGAGCTGTTTTTT	CASSLAGRDYLTLRDTGELFF
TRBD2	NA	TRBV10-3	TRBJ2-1	TGTGCCATCAGCTTGGATCGGGAGGGGGTCCTTCTGAATGAGCAGTTCTTC	CAISLDREGVLLNEQFF
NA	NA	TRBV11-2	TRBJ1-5	TGTGCCAGCAGCCCTTCGACAGACTGGGGGGGTCAGCCCCAGCATTTT	CASSPSTDWGGQPQHF
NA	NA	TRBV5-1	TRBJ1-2	TGCGCCAGCAGCTTGGGATTGGGAAGGGGCTATGGCTACACCTTC	CASSLGLGRGYGYTF
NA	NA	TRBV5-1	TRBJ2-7	TGCGCCAGCAGAGCGGAGGGGCACGGTGAGCAGTACTTC	CASRAEGHGEQYF
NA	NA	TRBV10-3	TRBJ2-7	TGTGCCATCAGAGCCGGGACGTCTTCTTCCTACGAGCAGTACTTC	CAIRAGTSSSYEQYF
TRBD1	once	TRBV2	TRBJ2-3	TGTGCCAGCAGGGAAATCCTTTACAGTGGGACCGACAGGGGCTACACAGATACGCAGTATTTT	CASREILYSGTDRGYTDTQYF
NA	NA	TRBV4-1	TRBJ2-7	TGCGCCAGCAGCCCACTGACAGCCTACGAGCAGTACTTC	CASSPLTAYEQYF
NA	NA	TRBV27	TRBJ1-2	TGTGCCAGCAGTTTAAGGTCAGGGGTCTTAGCTAACTATGGCTACACCTTC	CASSLRSGVLANYGYTF
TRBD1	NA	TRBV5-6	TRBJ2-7	TGTGCCAGCAGCCCTTGGACAGGCTACAGGGAGCAGTACTTC	CASSPWTGYREQYF
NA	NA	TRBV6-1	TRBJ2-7	TGTGCCAGCAGTGAATTTGGCAGCCTCCACGAGCAGTACTTC	CASSEFGSLHEQYF
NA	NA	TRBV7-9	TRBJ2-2	TGTGCCAGCAGCTTAGCGGCCGGCCCCGGGGAGCTGTTTTTT	CASSLAAGPGELFF
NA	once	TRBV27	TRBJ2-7	TGTGCCACCTCGAGTAGCGGACCCTACGAGCAGTACTTC	CATSSSGPYEQYF
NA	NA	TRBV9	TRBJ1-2	TGTGCCAGCAGCGTAAACAGCTATGGCTACACCTTC	CASSVNSYGYTF
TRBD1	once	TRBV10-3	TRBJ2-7	TGTGCCAGCGGAAGGACAGGGGGATTCTACGAGCAGTACTTC	CASGRTGGFYEQYF
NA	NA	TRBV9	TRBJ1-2	TGTGCCAGCAGCGTAGAGAGGGGAGAAGGGTATGGCTACACCTTC	CASSVERGEGYGYTF
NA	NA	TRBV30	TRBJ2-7	TGTGCCTGGAGGTTTGGTCCTAGCTCCTACGAGCAGTACTTC	CAWRFGPSSYEQYF
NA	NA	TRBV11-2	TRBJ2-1	TGTGCCAGCAGCCCTTCGCAGGGACGCTCCTACAATGAGCAGTTCTTC	CASSPSQGRSYNEQFF
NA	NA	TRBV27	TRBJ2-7	TGTGCCAGCAGTGCGACGGGGGGCGACGACGAGCAGTACTTC	CASSATGGDDEQYF
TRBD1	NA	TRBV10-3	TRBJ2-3	TGTGCCATCAGGCTAGGGGGCATGGATACGCAGTATTTT	CAIRLGGMDTQYF
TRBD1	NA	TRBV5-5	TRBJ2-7	TGTGCCAGCAGCTCCAGGGGGCCCTACGAGCAGTACTTC	CASSSRGPYEQYF
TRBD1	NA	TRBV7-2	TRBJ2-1	TGTGCCACCACCAGGGGGAGTGCTTACAATGAGCAGTTCTTC	CATTRGSAYNEQFF
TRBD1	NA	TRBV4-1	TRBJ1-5	TGCGCCAGCAGCCAAAGACAGGGTGTGGGTCAGCCCCAGCATTTT	CASSQRQGVGQPQHF
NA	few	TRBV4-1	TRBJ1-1	TGCGCCAGCAGCCAATGGGCACCGAACACTGAAGCTTTCTTT	CASSQWAPNTEAFF
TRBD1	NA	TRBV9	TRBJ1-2	TGTGCCAGCAGCAGCTGGACAGGGTGGTACTATGGCTACACCTTC	CASSSWTGWYYGYTF
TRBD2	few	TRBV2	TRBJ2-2	TGTGCCAGCAGTATGGCTAGCGGGTATTCCGGGGAGCTGTTTTTT	CASSMASGYSGELFF
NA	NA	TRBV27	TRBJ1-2	TGTGCCAGCAGTTTCTCCTGGGGCCGGGAGGGCTACACCTTC	CASSFSWGREGYTF
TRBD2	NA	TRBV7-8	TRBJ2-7	TGTGCCAGCAGCCCCCTAGGGACTAGCGGCTACGAGCAGTACTTC	CASSPLGTSGYEQYF
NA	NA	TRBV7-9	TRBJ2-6	TGTGCCATACCTCCGGGGACTGGGGCCAACGTCCTGACTTTC	CAIPPGTGANVLTF
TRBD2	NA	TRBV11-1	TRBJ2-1	TGTGCCAGCAGCAACGATGTAGCGGGAGGGGAGCGGGATGAGCAGTTCTTC	CASSNDVAGGERDEQFF